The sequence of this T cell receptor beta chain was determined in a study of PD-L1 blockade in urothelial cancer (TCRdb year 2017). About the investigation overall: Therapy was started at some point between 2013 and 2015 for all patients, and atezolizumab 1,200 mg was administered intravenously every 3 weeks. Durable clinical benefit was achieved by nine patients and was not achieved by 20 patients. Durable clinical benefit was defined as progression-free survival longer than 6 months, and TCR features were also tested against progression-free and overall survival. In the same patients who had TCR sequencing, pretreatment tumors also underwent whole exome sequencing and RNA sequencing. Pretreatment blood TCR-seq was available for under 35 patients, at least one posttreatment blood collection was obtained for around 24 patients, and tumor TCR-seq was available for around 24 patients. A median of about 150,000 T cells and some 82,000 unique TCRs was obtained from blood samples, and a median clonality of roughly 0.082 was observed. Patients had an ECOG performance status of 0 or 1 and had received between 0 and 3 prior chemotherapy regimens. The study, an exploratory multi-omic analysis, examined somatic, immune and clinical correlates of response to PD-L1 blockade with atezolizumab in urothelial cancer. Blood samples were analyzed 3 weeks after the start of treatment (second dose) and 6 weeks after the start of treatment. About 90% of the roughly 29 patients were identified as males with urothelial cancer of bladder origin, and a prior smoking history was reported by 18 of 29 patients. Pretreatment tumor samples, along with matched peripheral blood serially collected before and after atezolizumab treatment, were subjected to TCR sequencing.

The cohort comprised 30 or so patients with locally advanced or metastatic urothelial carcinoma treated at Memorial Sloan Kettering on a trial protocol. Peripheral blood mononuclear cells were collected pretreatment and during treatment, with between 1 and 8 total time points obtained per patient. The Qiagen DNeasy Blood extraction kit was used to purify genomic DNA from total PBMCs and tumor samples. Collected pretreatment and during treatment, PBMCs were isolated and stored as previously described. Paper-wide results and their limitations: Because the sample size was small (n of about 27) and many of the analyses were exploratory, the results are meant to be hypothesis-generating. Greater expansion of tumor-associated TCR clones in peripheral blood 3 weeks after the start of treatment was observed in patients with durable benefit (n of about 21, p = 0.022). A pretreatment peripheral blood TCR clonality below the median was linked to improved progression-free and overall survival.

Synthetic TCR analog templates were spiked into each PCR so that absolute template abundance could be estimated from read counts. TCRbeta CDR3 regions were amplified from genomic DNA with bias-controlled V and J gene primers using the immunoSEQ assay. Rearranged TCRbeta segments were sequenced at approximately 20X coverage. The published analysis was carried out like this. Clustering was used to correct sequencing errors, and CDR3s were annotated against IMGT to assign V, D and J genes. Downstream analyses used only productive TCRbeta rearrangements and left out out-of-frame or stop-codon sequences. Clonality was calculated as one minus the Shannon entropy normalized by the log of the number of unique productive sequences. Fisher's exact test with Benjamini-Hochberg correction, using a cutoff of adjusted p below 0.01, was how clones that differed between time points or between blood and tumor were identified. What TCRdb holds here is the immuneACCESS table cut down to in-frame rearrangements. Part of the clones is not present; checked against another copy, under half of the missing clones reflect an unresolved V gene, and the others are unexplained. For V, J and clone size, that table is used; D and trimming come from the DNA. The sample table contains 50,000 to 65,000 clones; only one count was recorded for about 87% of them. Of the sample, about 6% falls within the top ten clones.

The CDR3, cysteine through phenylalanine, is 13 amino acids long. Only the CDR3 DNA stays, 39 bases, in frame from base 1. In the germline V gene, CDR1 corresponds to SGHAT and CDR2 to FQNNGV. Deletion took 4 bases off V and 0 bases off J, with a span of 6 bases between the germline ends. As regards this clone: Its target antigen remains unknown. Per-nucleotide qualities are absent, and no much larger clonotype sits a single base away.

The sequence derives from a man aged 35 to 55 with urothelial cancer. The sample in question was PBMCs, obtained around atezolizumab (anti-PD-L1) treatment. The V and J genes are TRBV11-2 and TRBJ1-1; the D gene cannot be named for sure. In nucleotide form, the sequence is TGTGCCAGCAGCTCCCTAATGAACACTGAAGCTTTCTTT. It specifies CASSSLMNTEAFF.